A single sample is the source of the 2 T cell receptor beta chains below, sequenced in a study of response to subunit inactivated influenza vaccine. TCRdb independently ran MiXCR on the RT-PCR reads; one entry per CDR3 protein. The repertoire includes about 800,000 distinct CDR3 sequences, approximately 22% of them detected once, and roughly 10% sits in the top ten. This specimen consisted of PBMCs from blood, obtained roughly 5 days after vaccination. These receptors were collected from a man between 50 and 59 years old who received an inactivated influenza vaccine.

The table lists this clonotype with many counts. The chain recombines TRBV20-1 with TRBJ1-5, with D hard to call. Germline CDR1 and CDR2: DFQATT and SNEGSKA (reference sequence). There are 12 residues in the CDR3. Between the trimmed V and J ends, which lost 0 bases and 4 bases, there was a span of 4 bases. The CDR3 region has the DNA TGCAGTGCTAGAGATACAAATCAGCCCCAGCATTTT. Its protein is CSARDTNQPQHF.

Many counts were recorded for this clonotype. The gene calls are TRBV29-1 and TRBJ2-3; unclear D gene. Trimming stripped 3 bases from V and 2 bases from J, with 12 bases between. This CDR3 is 14 amino acids long. CDR1 and CDR2 from the germline V gene are SQVTM and ANQGSEA. The CDR3 bases are TGCAGCGTTGAGGGCAGTCAGCCCACAGATACGCAGTATTTT. Amino acids: CSVEGSQPTDTQYF.